Included here is one T cell receptor (beta chain) sequence, with context. Antigen unknown. This entry is derived from a study of T cell repertoires in cytomegalovirus infection. In the study overall: Evidence of both CMV infection and a matching HLA type came from public TCR beta signatures.

TCRdb independently ran MiXCR on the reads; one entry per CDR3 protein. The table shows some 700,000 distinct CDR3 sequences, with approximately 40% occurring only once. Germline loops: CDR1 SGHNT, CDR2 YYREEE (reference sequence). V shed 0 bases and J shed 5 bases, with 12 bases lying between them. The CDR3 is 15 amino acids. Findings of the study overall: Totalled public TCR beta family frequency picked out people who carried CMV plus the relevant HLA. There were HLA-C-restricted CMV-specific TCR beta clonotypes dominating the ex vivo response.

The material sequenced was PBMCs. The receptor comes from a human donor in good health (CMV status not recorded). Some clones in this sample may be carry-over from other donors' samples. V usage is TRBV5-4 and J usage is TRBJ2-1; D tentatively reads TRBD1 or TRBD2 (5 bases each). CDR3: CASSLGGPINNEQFF. CDR3 nucleotide sequence: TGTGCCAGCAGCTTGGGGGGACCCATCAACAATGAGCAGTTCTTC. Filled out from reference TRBV5-4 and TRBJ2-1, the complete variable domain reads ETGVTQSPTHLIKTRGQQVTLRCSSQSGHNTVSWYQQALGQGPQFIFQYYREEENGRGNFPPRFSGLQFPNYSSELNVNALELDDSALYLCASSLGGPINNEQFFGPGTRLTVL.